This T cell receptor (beta chain) came from a study of response to subunit inactivated influenza vaccine. Study-level results: Every seasonal influenza vaccination brings in few new T cells, the authors suggested.

TCRdb called the RT-PCR reads again in MiXCR, with one record for every CDR3 protein. This table has around 520,000 distinct CDR3 sequences, about 10% appearing once. The CDR3 runs 15 residues. Trimming removed 6 bases from V and 0 bases from J, with 13 bases in between. This clonotype has a handful of counts. What it binds is not known. The specimen comprised PBMCs from blood, sampled on the day of vaccination. The chain combines TRBV12-3 or TRBV12-4 with TRBJ2-3, with D uncertain. The sequence was collected from a man over 45 who received an inactivated influenza vaccine. CDR3 nucleotide sequence: TGTGCCAGCAGAACATATCATTCTAGCACAGATACGCAGTATTTT. It specifies CASRTYHSSTDTQYF.